Shown below are 23 T cell receptor beta chains from a single sample sequenced in a study of T cell changes during pregnancy in multiple sclerosis. Assay: immunoSEQ multiplex PCR; the TCRdb copy retains only in-frame clones and omits some. The sample contains more than 65,000 clones, 80% to 90% of which appear only once. Here the sequenced sample was peripheral blood, taken before pregnancy. These receptors all come from a female donor with multiple sclerosis, enrolled in a pregnancy study.

CDR3 sequence reads: CASSPREITGELFF. The CDR3 bases are TGTGCCAGTAGTCCGCGGGAGATCACCGGGGAGCTGTTTTTT. The chain recombines TRBV19 with TRBJ2-2; 7 bases fit TRBD2. There are 14 residues in the CDR3. Germline CDR1 LNHDA, CDR2 SQIVND (reference sequence). With 5 bases clipped from V and 4 bases from J, the junction kept 4 bases outside the gene matches.

The genes are TRBV7-9 and TRBJ2-7, with D possibly matching TRBD2 (5 bases). CDR3 length equals 16 residues. V was cut by 1 base and J by 5 bases, with 18 bases left in between. Germline CDR1 reads SEHNR; CDR2 reads FQNEAQ (reference sequence). As DNA, the CDR3 is TGTGCCAGCAGCTTAGTTGATCTAGCTGTTACCGACGAGCAGTACTTC. Its translation is CASSLVDLAVTDEQYF.

The V gene is TRBV2, the J gene TRBJ2-7, with D possibly being TRBD2 (6 bases). V was clipped by 6 bases and J by 7 bases, with 13 bases between them. The germline V gene encodes CDR1 SNHLY and CDR2 FYNNEI. CDR3 length equals 12 residues. CDR3 residues: CASRGLTGEQYF. The CDR3, as DNA: TGTGCCAGCAGGGGACTGACGGGGGAGCAGTACTTC.

The chain couples TRBV5-4 to TRBJ1-2, with TRBD1 matching 7 bases. J lost 4 bases, V lost 2 bases, and 8 bases had no gene match. CDR1 and CDR2 from the germline V gene are SGHNT and YYREEE (reference sequence). This CDR3 comprises 15 residues. CDR3 DNA: TGTGCCAGCAGCTTTGACAGGGATCGCGTCTATGGCTACACCTTC. This encodes CASSFDRDRVYGYTF.

The genes are TRBV5-1 and TRBJ2-7; D uncertain. CDR1 SGHRS and CDR2 YFSETQ come from the germline V gene. The CDR3 has 15 amino acids. Trimming removed 2 bases at V and 0 bases at J, with 12 bases between. CDR3 DNA: TGCGCCAGCAGCTTCTATACAGACCCCTCCTACGAGCAGTACTTC. Translating it yields CASSFYTDPSYEQYF.

The chain carries TRBV7-9 and TRBJ1-5; 7 nucleotides align to TRBD1. In germline, CDR1 is SEHNR, CDR2 FQNEAQ (reference sequence). Trimming took 4 bases from V and 4 from J; bases not matched to a gene: 7. This CDR3 has 15 residues. The CDR3: CASSSNRDSNQPQHF. The CDR3 DNA follows: TGTGCCAGCAGCTCGAACCGGGACAGTAATCAGCCCCAGCATTTT.

The chain combines TRBV7-9 with TRBJ2-3, with a tentative D call TRBD2 (5 bases). The length of the CDR3 is 16 residues. With 4 bases removed from V and 6 bases from J, the gap between germline ends came to 20 bases. Germline V lookup: CDR1 SEHNR, CDR2 FQNEAQ (reference sequence). The CDR3 sequence is CASSSMRTLGIDTQYF. CDR3 sequence (DNA): TGTGCCAGCAGCTCGATGCGGACTCTCGGCATTGATACGCAGTATTTT.

V gene TRBV5-4 combines with J gene TRBJ2-1; 8 bases agree with TRBD2. Trimming took 1 base from V and 0 from J; bases not matched to a gene: 9. The CDR3 consists of 18 residues. Per the germline V gene, CDR1 is SGHNT and CDR2 is YYREEE (reference sequence). CDR3: CASSLFLFSGSSYNEQFF. CDR3 bases: TGTGCCAGCAGCTTGTTTTTATTCAGCGGGAGCTCCTACAATGAGCAGTTCTTC.

This chain joins TRBV7-2 and TRBJ1-2, with 12 nucleotides matching TRBD1. Germline trimming cut 4 bases from V and 7 bases from J; bases unmatched to any gene: 4. Per germline, CDR1 SGHTA and CDR2 FQGNSA. The CDR3 has 14 residues. CDR3 loop: CASSSGTGGRGYTF. The CDR3 bases are TGTGCCAGCAGCTCCGGGACAGGGGGCCGTGGCTACACCTTC.

The chain uses TRBV19 and TRBJ1-2, with TRBD1 matching 8 bases. Germline-derived CDR1 and CDR2 are LNHDA and SQIVND (reference sequence). The length of the CDR3 is 14 residues. V shed 6 bases and J 6 bases; nucleotides not matched to a gene: 9. CDR3 DNA: TGTGCCAGTAGACCGACAGGGGAGGACGATGGCTACACCTTC. This translates into CASRPTGEDDGYTF. Full variable domain (rest looked up from reference TRBV19 and TRBJ1-2): DGGITQSPKYLFRKEGQNVTLSCEQNLNHDAMYWYRQDPGQGLRLIYYSQIVNDFQKGDIAEGYSVSREKKESFPLTVTSAQKNPTAFYLCASRPTGEDDGYTFGSGTRLTVV.

J is TRBJ2-1 and V is TRBV6-1, with TRBD2 identical over 7 bases. The V and J ends lost 2 bases and 0 bases, in that order; junction bases with no gene match: 1. Per germline, CDR1 MNHNS and CDR2 SASEGT. The CDR3 totals 15 residues. CDR3 amino acids: CASSERGDSYNEQFF. The CDR3 DNA follows: TGTGCCAGCAGTGAACGGGGGGACTCCTACAATGAGCAGTTCTTC.

The chain links TRBV7-6 to TRBJ2-1, with D possibly matching TRBD2 (6 bases). V lost 1 base and J lost 0, with 16 bases in between. This CDR3 spans 18 amino acids. Germline V gene sequence: CDR1 SGHVS, CDR2 FNYEAQ. DNA of the CDR3: TGTGCCAGCAGCTTAGGTTCTGCGGGAACTAGCTCCTACAATGAGCAGTTCTTC. Its protein is CASSLGSAGTSSYNEQFF.

V is TRBV6-5 and J is TRBJ1-3; a weak D match, TRBD1 (5 bases). The V gene lost 0 bases and the J gene lost 9 bases, with 12 bases spanning the gap. Germline values: CDR1 MNHEY, CDR2 SVGAGI. The CDR3 runs to 14 residues. This chain's CDR3 is CASSYSTGGGTIYF. The CDR3 DNA reads TGTGCCAGCAGTTACTCGACCGGGGGAGGCACCATATATTTT.

The rearrangement joins TRBV30 to TRBJ2-2; D not certain. The V gene's germline CDR1 is GTSNPN and CDR2 SVGIG (reference sequence). This CDR3 spans 14 amino acids. V was clipped by 2 bases and J by 3 bases, with 10 bases between them. The CDR3 DNA reads TGTGCCTGGAGTTTCGGCGGTTACACCGGGGAGCTGTTTTTT. Protein product: CAWSFGGYTGELFF. The full variable domain, its missing parts supplied by reference TRBV30 and TRBJ2-2, is SQTIHQWPATLVQPVGSPLSLECTVEGTSNPNLYWYRQAAGRGLQLLFYSVGIGQISSEVPQNLSASRPQDRQFILSSKKLLLSDSGFYLCAWSFGGYTGELFFGEGSRLTVL.

This clone has a single count. This chain links TRBV25-1 with TRBJ2-7, with D possibly being TRBD2 (6 bases). Between the trimmed V and J ends, which lost 4 bases and 6 bases, there was a span of 19 bases. The CDR3 has 15 residues. CDR1 is MGHDK and CDR2 is SYGVNS in the germline V gene. CDR3 sequence: CASSVAGSPPVEQYF. Here the CDR3 DNA reads TGTGCCAGCAGTGTTGCCGGGAGTCCGCCTGTCGAGCAGTACTTC.

A single count supports this clone. V gene TRBV29-1 combines with J gene TRBJ1-2, with 10 bases identical to TRBD1. This CDR3 spans 13 amino acids. V was pared by 7 bases and J by 3 bases, with 5 bases of the junction left unmatched. CDR1 is SQVTM, CDR2 ANQGSEA, per germline. This CDR3 reads CSAGQGEYYGYTF. CDR3 sequence (DNA): TGCAGCGCCGGACAGGGGGAGTACTATGGCTACACCTTC.

This clone was detected only once. V and J are TRBV2 and TRBJ1-1; TRBD1 matches 8 bases. Germline CDR1 and CDR2: SNHLY and FYNNEI. CDR3 length: 15 residues. V was clipped by 2 bases and J by 3 bases; unmatched bases: 5. CDR3 sequence: CASSEQGAFDTEAFF. The CDR3 DNA reads as TGTGCCAGCAGTGAACAGGGGGCTTTTGACACTGAAGCTTTCTTT. Drawing the rest from reference TRBV2 and TRBJ1-1, the complete variable domain is EPEVTQTPSHQVTQMGQEVILRCVPISNHLYFYWYRQILGQKVEFLVSFYNNEISEKSEIFDDQFSVERPDGSNFTLKIRSTKLEDSAMYFCASSEQGAFDTEAFFGQGTRLTVV.

V is TRBV30 and J is TRBJ1-1; TRBD1 aligns across 9 bases. CDR3 length equals 13 residues. Germline loops: CDR1 GTSNPN, CDR2 SVGIG (reference sequence). J lost 10 bases, V lost 1 base, and 7 bases had no gene match. The CDR3 reads CAWSGTGEGRAFF. In nucleotides, the CDR3 is TGTGCCTGGAGTGGGACAGGGGAAGGACGAGCTTTCTTT.

This clone was counted once. This chain uses TRBV6-1 with TRBJ2-1; D possibly corresponds to TRBD2 (5 bases). This CDR3 contains 15 residues. Trimming took off 3 bases at V and 7 bases at J, with 16 bases between the two ends. CDR1 is MNHNS and CDR2 is SASEGT in the germline V gene. CDR3 sequence reads: CASSERRLGWNEQFF. In DNA, the CDR3 is TGTGCCAGCAGTGAGAGGAGGCTCGGGTGGAATGAGCAGTTCTTC.

The chain joins TRBV10-2 to TRBJ2-7; 7 bases are shared with TRBD1. The germline CDR1 and CDR2 sequences are WSHSY and SAAADI. There are 13 residues in the CDR3. With V trimmed by 7 bases and J by 3 bases, 6 bases remained unmatched. DNA for the CDR3: TGCGCCAGCATAGATAACAGGGGCTACGAGCAGTACTTC. Amino acid sequence: CASIDNRGYEQYF.

The chain has TRBV2 and TRBJ1-1; TRBD1 matches 8 bases. The CDR3 has 14 residues. Germline V gives CDR1 SNHLY, CDR2 FYNNEI. V gave up 2 bases and J gave up 4 bases; unmatched junction bases: 3. The CDR3: CASSERQGITEAFF. Here the CDR3 DNA reads TGTGCCAGCAGTGAACGACAGGGGATCACTGAAGCTTTCTTT.

V gene TRBV27 combines with J gene TRBJ1-2, with 9 bases lining up with TRBD1. The ends lost 3 bases at V and 3 bases at J; junction bases unmatched: 2. Germline CDR1 reads MNHEY; CDR2 reads SMNVEV (reference sequence). CDR3 size: 14 residues. DNA of the CDR3: TGTGCCAGCAGTTTTGGGACAGGGCACTATGGCTACACCTTC. Encoded protein: CASSFGTGHYGYTF.

The chain combines TRBV9 with TRBJ1-2, with D perhaps TRBD1 (6 bases). Germline CDR1 and CDR2: SGDLS and YYNGEE. The CDR3 is 17 residues long. V lost 0 bases, J lost 7 bases, and 22 bases lay in between. The CDR3 loop reads CASSVERVDSGLGGYTF. The CDR3 coding sequence is TGTGCCAGCAGCGTAGAACGGGTGGACAGCGGTCTAGGTGGCTACACCTTC.